This passage covers 23 T cell receptor beta chains from one sample sequenced in a study of T cells after yellow fever vaccination. TCRdb reanalysed the 5' RACE reads using MiXCR and keeps one entry per CDR3 protein. The repertoire holds 610,000 or so distinct CDR3 sequences, with around 12% as singletons. This specimen consisted of PBMCs, obtained on the day of the yellow fever booster vaccination. The origin of the receptors is a man aged 25-40 years who received the YFV17D yellow fever vaccine.

This clonotype has just a few counts. The CDR3 here is CSVESLGYTF. For the CDR3, the DNA is TGCAGCGTTGAAAGCTTAGGCTACACCTTC. The chain carries TRBV29-1 and TRBJ1-2; D remains unclear. Looked up from germline, CDR1 is SQVTM and CDR2 is ANQGSEA. The CDR3 runs to 10 residues. V lost 2 bases to trimming and J lost 8 bases, with 6 bases between them. The full variable domain, in which reference TRBV29-1 and TRBJ1-2 provide the parts outside the CDR3, is SAVISQKPSRDICQRGTSLTIQCQVDSQVTMMFWYRQQPGQSLTLIATANQGSEATYESGFVIDKFPISRPNLTFSTLTVSNMSPEDSSIYLCSVESLGYTFGSGTRLTVV.

CDR3 in DNA: TGTGCCAGCAGCCAAGCTCCCCGGGGCGACTATGGCTACACCTTC. This sequence encodes CASSQAPRGDYGYTF. The chain carries TRBV3-1 and TRBJ1-2; D perhaps matches TRBD1 (5 bases). The germline V gene encodes CDR1 LGHDT and CDR2 YNNKEL (reference sequence). The length of the CDR3 is 15 residues. The V gene lost 1 base and the J gene lost 3 bases, with 12 bases spanning the gap.

J is TRBJ1-1 and V is TRBV7-6, with no clear D. In germline, CDR1 is SGHVS, CDR2 FNYEAQ. The germline V and J ends were trimmed by 2 bases and 4 bases, with 11 bases remaining between them. The CDR3 sequence is 14 residues long. CDR3 loop: CASSLTDFATEAFF. The CDR3 DNA is TGTGCCAGCAGCTTAACGGACTTCGCCACTGAAGCTTTCTTT.

This clonotype was detected only a few times. The chain carries TRBV29-1 and TRBJ2-7; D unresolved. Trimming took off 4 bases at V and 1 base at J, with 5 bases between the two ends. CDR1 and CDR2 from the germline V gene are SQVTM and ANQGSEA. CDR3 size: 11 residues. CDR3 sequence (DNA): TGCAGCGTTGCGGTATCCTACGAGCAGTACTTC. Translation gives CSVAVSYEQYF.

This clonotype was observed at least ten times. This rearrangement joins TRBV20-1 to TRBJ2-7; weak D call: TRBD2 (5 bases). The CDR3 extends over 11 amino acids. Trimming removed 6 bases from V and 3 bases from J, with 9 bases in between. Germline V gene data show CDR1 as DFQATT and CDR2 as SNEGSKA (reference sequence). CDR3 residues: CSADGDYEQYF. CDR3 nucleotides: TGCAGTGCCGACGGGGACTACGAGCAGTACTTC.

This clonotype was seen more than once but under ten times. The chain recombines TRBV5-1 with TRBJ2-2, with D unclear. The V gene lost 4 bases and the J gene lost 3 bases, with 13 bases spanning the gap. The germline gives CDR1 SGHRS, CDR2 YFSETQ. The CDR3 is 15 residues long. This CDR3 reads CASSQSRVDTGELFF. Written as DNA, the CDR3 is TGCGCCAGCAGCCAGTCTCGGGTAGACACCGGGGAGCTGTTTTTT.

This clonotype occurred a few times. The chain is built from TRBV5-1 and TRBJ2-2; 11 bases line up with TRBD2. V was pared by 0 bases and J by 3 bases, with 4 bases of the junction left unmatched. Germline V lookup: CDR1 SGHRS, CDR2 YFSETQ. CDR3 length: 17 residues. This CDR3 is CASSLGRGLADTGELFF. The CDR3 DNA reads TGCGCCAGCAGCTTGGGGAGGGGACTAGCGGACACCGGGGAGCTGTTTTTT.

This clonotype was detected a few times. The gene calls are TRBV6-5 and TRBJ2-3; a weak D match, TRBD1 (5 bases). V dropped 0 bases and J dropped 0 bases, with 10 bases sitting between them. CDR1 and CDR2 (germline): MNHEY, SVGAGI. The CDR3 is 16 amino acids. This chain's CDR3 is CASSYSFDSSTDTQYF. The CDR3 bases are TGTGCCAGCAGTTACTCGTTCGACAGTAGCACAGATACGCAGTATTTT.

This clonotype was counted many times. The chain links TRBV3-1 to TRBJ1-2, with D perhaps TRBD1 (6 bases). The CDR3 spans 14 residues. Per the germline V gene, CDR1 is LGHDT and CDR2 is YNNKEL (reference sequence). Trimming pared 2 bases from V and 4 bases from J, leaving 11 bases between. DNA of the CDR3: TGTGCCAGCAGCCAACAAACAGGGCCCTATGGCTACACCTTC. It encodes CASSQQTGPYGYTF.

This clonotype was picked up a small number of times. The V call is TRBV27, the J call TRBJ2-5, with D possibly being TRBD2 (5 bases). V dropped 4 bases and J dropped 5 bases, with 17 bases sitting between them. The CDR3 spans 15 residues. Germline CDR1 is MNHEY and CDR2 is SMNVEV (reference sequence). CDR3 sequence (DNA): TGTGCCAGCAGTTCCCTAGGACTCTCTAGGGAGACCCAGTACTTC. This gives the protein CASSSLGLSRETQYF.

This chain links TRBV12-3 or TRBV12-4 with TRBJ2-2, with TRBD1 as a possible D gene (9 bases). This CDR3 spans 18 amino acids. Between the trimmed V and J ends, which lost 6 bases and 1 base, there was a span of 21 bases. This CDR3 is CASSQQGAGTRNTGELFF. The CDR3 DNA follows: TGTGCCAGCAGCCAACAGGGGGCCGGGACTAGGAACACCGGGGAGCTGTTTTTT.

Remarks on this clonotype: One junction end disagrees with the germline gene, perhaps due to a read error. The gene calls are TRBV5-6 and TRBJ2-7; D could derive from TRBD1 or TRBD2 (5 bases each). Germline V gives CDR1 SGHDT, CDR2 YYEEEE. This CDR3 spans 13 amino acids. As DNA, the CDR3 is TGTGCCAGCAGCGGCCGGGACCCGAGGCAGCAGTACTTT. This codes for CASSGRDPRQQYF.

This clonotype was picked up a small number of times. The chain couples TRBV10-3 to TRBJ1-2; no clear D. CDR3 length: 14 residues. Looked up from germline, CDR1 is ENHRY and CDR2 is SYGVKD. Between the trimmed V and J ends, which lost 0 bases and 4 bases, there was a span of 9 bases. CDR3 amino acids: CAISESGSTYGYTF. Written as DNA, the CDR3 is TGTGCCATCAGTGAGTCTGGCAGCACCTATGGCTACACCTTC.

This chain links TRBV9 with TRBJ2-3; D is unclear. The CDR3 extends over 14 amino acids. The germline V and J ends were trimmed by 0 bases and 7 bases, with 12 bases remaining between them. CDR1 and CDR2 (germline): SGDLS, YYNGEE. This CDR3 reads CASSVAERSNTQYF. In DNA, the CDR3 is TGTGCCAGCAGCGTAGCCGAGCGCTCGAATACGCAGTATTTT.

The chain employs TRBV10-3 and TRBJ2-3; weak D call: TRBD2 (5 bases). V was cut by 4 bases and J by 6 bases, with 14 bases left in between. Germline lookup yields CDR1 ENHRY and CDR2 SYGVKD. The CDR3 sequence is 14 residues long. CDR3 sequence reads: CAISARAVQDTQYF. Here the CDR3 DNA reads TGTGCCATCAGTGCGCGGGCGGTCCAGGATACGCAGTATTTT.

This clonotype has a handful of counts. The chain recombines TRBV2 with TRBJ2-2; TRBD2 matches 9 bases. The germline V gene encodes CDR1 SNHLY and CDR2 FYNNEI. CDR3 size: 18 residues. Germline trimming cut 1 base from V and 0 bases from J; bases unmatched to any gene: 6. CDR3 protein: CASSEGLIAGANTGELFF. The CDR3 bases are TGTGCCAGCAGTGAAGGCTTGATAGCGGGGGCGAACACCGGGGAGCTGTTTTTT.

This clonotype has just a few counts. The chain has TRBV5-6 and TRBJ2-7, with 15 bases lining up with TRBD2. Germline CDR1 is SGHDT and CDR2 is YYEEEE. CDR3 size: 17 residues. Germline trimming cut 3 bases from V and 5 bases from J; bases unmatched to any gene: 9. CDR3 residues: CASSSWTSGRVYHEQYF. The CDR3 nucleotides read TGTGCCAGCAGCTCGTGGACTAGCGGGAGGGTATACCACGAGCAGTACTTC.

This clonotype was recorded many times. The chain links TRBV19 to TRBJ1-1, with D possibly TRBD1 on 6 matching bases. CDR1 LNHDA and CDR2 SQIVND come from the germline V gene (reference sequence). This CDR3 has 15 residues. The V gene lost 4 bases and the J gene lost 3 bases, with 15 bases spanning the gap. The CDR3 sequence is CASSRKDRPDTEAFF. The CDR3 DNA reads as TGTGCCAGTAGTAGGAAAGACAGGCCGGACACTGAAGCTTTCTTT.

In this sample, this clonotype turned up a few times. This chain uses TRBV2 with TRBJ2-1; D may be TRBD2 (5 bases). Germline CDR1 and CDR2: SNHLY and FYNNEI. V lost 3 bases and J 2 bases, leaving 11 bases between the germline ends. The CDR3 runs to 15 residues. The CDR3 sequence: CASSEERTPYNEQFF. CDR3 coding DNA: TGTGCCAGCAGTGAGGAGCGGACTCCCTACAATGAGCAGTTCTTC.

V usage is TRBV7-9 and J usage is TRBJ2-1; D assignment may be TRBD1 or TRBD2 (5 bases each). This CDR3 is built from 18 residues. V was trimmed by 5 bases and J by 0 bases, leaving 20 bases between them. The germline V gene encodes CDR1 SEHNR and CDR2 FQNEAQ (reference sequence). In DNA, the CDR3 is TGTGCCAGCAGCCCTCGAGGGGTAGGGGCCGGCTCCTACAATGAGCAGTTCTTC. Translated: CASSPRGVGAGSYNEQFF. The variable domain in full, completed from reference TRBV7-9 and TRBJ2-1, reads DTGVSQNPRHKITKRGQNVTFRCDPISEHNRLYWYRQTLGQGPEFLTYFQNEAQLEKSRLLSDRFSAERPKGSFSTLEIQRTEQGDSAMYLCASSPRGVGAGSYNEQFFGPGTRLTVL.

Many counts were recorded for this clonotype. V gene TRBV27 combines with J gene TRBJ2-1; TRBD2 matches at 7 bases. Per the germline V gene, CDR1 is MNHEY and CDR2 is SMNVEV (reference sequence). J gave up 10 bases and V 3 bases, and 15 bases lay outside the gene matches. This CDR3 is built from 16 residues. CDR3 coding DNA: TGTGCCAGCAGTTTCCAGGGACCGGGATGGGGGGGGGAGCAGTTCTTC. This translates into CASSFQGPGWGGEQFF.

This clonotype was counted between two and nine times. The CDR3: CASQDSRWETQYF. The CDR3 coding sequence is TGTGCCAGCCAGGACAGCCGGTGGGAGACCCAGTACTTC. This chain joins TRBV7-2 and TRBJ2-5; weak D call: TRBD1 (6 bases). V was pared by 8 bases and J by 5 bases, with 15 bases between. In germline, CDR1 is SGHTA, CDR2 FQGNSA. The CDR3 loop spans 13 amino acids. Based on the CDR3 plus reference TRBV7-2 and TRBJ2-5, the full variable domain is GAGVSQSPSNKVTEKGKDVELRCDPISGHTALYWYRQSLGQGLEFLIYFQGNSAPDKSGLPSDRFSAERTGGSVSTLTIQRTQQEDSAVYLCASQDSRWETQYFGPGTRLLVL.

This clonotype was seen many times. This chain connects TRBV20-1 to TRBJ2-2; a weak D match, TRBD2 (5 bases). Germline CDR1 reads DFQATT; CDR2 reads SNEGSKA (reference sequence). V was clipped by 2 bases and J by 5 bases, with 9 bases between them. CDR3 length: 13 residues. The CDR3 DNA is TGCAGTGCTAGACTAGCAGGAACCGGGGAGCTGTTTTTT. This encodes CSARLAGTGELFF.